This T cell receptor (beta chain) originates from a study of Tregs in tolerant kidney transplant recipients. Trimming stripped 2 bases from V and 6 bases from J, with 11 bases between. The V gene's germline CDR1 is SGHDT and CDR2 YYEEEE. The CDR3 covers 13 residues. The assay was immunoSEQ multiplex PCR, and TCRdb's table has in-frame clones only and misses some. Of about 110,000 clones in the sample, roughly 89% were seen once. V usage is TRBV5-6 and J usage is TRBJ1-2; tentatively, D is TRBD1 (5 bases). The receptor was isolated from a human donor who received a combined kidney and bone marrow transplant. This specimen was CD4+ T cells from blood, taken before the transplant. The CDR3 is CASSFQGKDGYTF. Here the CDR3 DNA reads TGTGCCAGCAGCTTCCAGGGTAAGGATGGCTACACCTTC. The whole variable domain, filled in from reference TRBV5-6 and TRBJ1-2, reads DAGVTQSPTHLIKTRGQQVTLRCSPKSGHDTVSWYQQALGQGPQFIFQYYEEEERQRGNFPDRFSGHQFPNYSSELNVNALLLGDSALYLCASSFQGKDGYTFGSGTRLTVV.